These T cell receptor beta chains were read from a single sample in a study of CD8 T cells in Susac syndrome. TCRdb analysed the immunoSEQ multiplex PCR reads with MiXCR anew, one entry per CDR3 protein. The sample yields some 150,000 distinct CDR3 sequences, just under 97% seen once. Sequenced sample: CD8+ T cells from PBMCs. The receptors here all came from a human donor with multiple sclerosis. The CDR3 runs from the conserved cysteine through the conserved F or W. D genes are given only for firm matches. Not all rows give a size; the values are once, few, many and, for expanded clones, a class.

J,size,D,V,CDR3,DNA
TRBJ2-5,few,NA,TRBV29-1,CSVVPIGTGGETQYF,TGCAGCGTGGTCCCCATAGGCACCGGGGGAGAGACCCAGTACTTC
TRBJ2-7,NA,NA,TRBV5-6,CASSLVGGPEQYF,TGTGCCAGCAGCTTGGTCGGGGGACCCGAGCAGTACTTC
TRBJ1-2,NA,TRBD1,TRBV9,CASSGGTDYGYTF,TGTGCCAGCAGCGGAGGGACAGACTATGGCTACACCTTC
TRBJ2-7,few,TRBD1,TRBV15,CATSSTGGTYEQYF,TGTGCCACCAGTTCAACAGGGGGTACCTACGAGCAGTACTTC
TRBJ2-1,NA,NA,TRBV5-6,CASSLLGGEQFF,TGTGCCAGCAGCTTACTAGGAGGTGAGCAGTTCTTC
TRBJ2-1,once,NA,TRBV3-1,CASSQEGEGGRLYNEQFF,TGTGCCAGCAGCCAAGAGGGTGAGGGGGGGAGACTCTACAATGAGCAGTTCTTC
TRBJ2-7,NA,NA,TRBV12-3/TRBV12-4,CASSLPLHGSYEQYF,TGTGCCAGCAGTTTACCCCTCCATGGGTCCTACGAGCAGTACTTC
TRBJ2-3,NA,TRBD2,TRBV5-8,CASSSRLAEDTQYF,TGTGCCAGCAGCTCTAGACTAGCGGAGGATACGCAGTATTTT
TRBJ2-2,NA,NA,TRBV9,CASSAGDWPGELFF,TGTGCCAGCAGCGCGGGAGACTGGCCCGGGGAGCTGTTTTTT
TRBJ2-5,once,NA,TRBV6-2/TRBV6-3,CASRRQETQYF,TGTGCCAGCAGACGTCAAGAGACCCAGTACTTC
TRBJ2-2,NA,NA,TRBV3-1,CASSLTRAGGELFF,TGTGCCAGCAGCCTGACTAGAGCGGGCGGGGAGCTGTTTTTT
TRBJ1-6,NA,TRBD1,TRBV7-9,CASSQTGYNSPLHF,TGTGCCAGCAGCCAGACAGGGTATAATTCACCCCTCCACTTT
TRBJ2-7,NA,NA,TRBV7-9,CARTWEGEQYF,TGTGCCCGCACCTGGGAAGGCGAGCAGTACTTC